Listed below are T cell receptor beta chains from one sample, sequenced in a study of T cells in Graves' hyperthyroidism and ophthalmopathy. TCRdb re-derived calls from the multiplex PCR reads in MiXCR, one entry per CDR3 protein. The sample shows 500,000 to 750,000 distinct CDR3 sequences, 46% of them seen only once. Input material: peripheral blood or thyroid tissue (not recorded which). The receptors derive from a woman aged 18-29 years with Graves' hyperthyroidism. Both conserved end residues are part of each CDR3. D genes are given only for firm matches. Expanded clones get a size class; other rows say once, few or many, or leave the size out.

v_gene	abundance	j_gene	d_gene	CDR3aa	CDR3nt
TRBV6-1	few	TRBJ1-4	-	CASIAGVTTNEKLFF	TGTGCCAGCATCGCTGGAGTTACAACTAATGAAAAACTGTTTTTT
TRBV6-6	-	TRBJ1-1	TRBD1	CASSMGQVSFGNTEAFF	TGTGCCAGCAGTATGGGACAGGTATCATTTGGGAACACTGAAGCTTTCTTT
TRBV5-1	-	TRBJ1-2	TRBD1	CASSRGQGNNYGYTF	TGCGCCAGCAGCCGCGGACAGGGGAATAACTATGGCTACACCTTC
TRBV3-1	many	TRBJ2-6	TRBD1	CASSKGQGAGGANVLTF	TGTGCCAGCAGCAAGGGACAGGGGGCTGGTGGGGCCAACGTCCTGACTTTC
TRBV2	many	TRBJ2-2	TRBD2	CASSRPGTSTGELFF	TGTGCCAGCAGTAGACCCGGGACTAGCACCGGGGAGCTGTTTTTT
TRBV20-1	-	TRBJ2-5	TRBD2	CSARPASGRAQYF	TGCAGTGCTAGACCCGCTAGCGGGAGGGCCCAGTACTTC
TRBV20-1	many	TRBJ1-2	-	CSARDRDGYTF	TGCAGTGCTAGAGATCGGGATGGCTACACCTTC
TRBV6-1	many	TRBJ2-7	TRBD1	CASSEVTLGQAYEQYF	TGTGCCAGCAGTGAAGTCACGTTGGGACAGGCCTACGAGCAGTACTTC
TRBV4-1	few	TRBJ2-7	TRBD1	CASSRQGALGEQYF	TGCGCCAGCAGCCGACAGGGGGCTTTAGGGGAGCAGTACTTC
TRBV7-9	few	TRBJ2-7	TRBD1	CASSLAVGQGNEQYF	TGTGCCAGCAGCTTGGCCGTGGGACAGGGGAATGAGCAGTACTTC
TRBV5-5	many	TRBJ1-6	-	CASSLELRVPYNSPLHF	TGTGCCAGCAGTCTAGAACTTCGGGTACCCTATAATTCACCCCTCCACTTT
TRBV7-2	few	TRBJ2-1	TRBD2	CASSLREVAGGPDEQFF	TGTGCCAGCAGCCTGCGAGAAGTAGCGGGAGGGCCGGATGAGCAGTTCTTC
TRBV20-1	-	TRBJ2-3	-	CSARGINTDTQYF	TGCAGTGCTAGAGGCATCAACACAGATACGCAGTATTTT
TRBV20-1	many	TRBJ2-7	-	CSASSGGISSYEQYF	TGCAGTGCTAGTTCCGGCGGGATAAGCTCCTACGAGCAGTACTTC
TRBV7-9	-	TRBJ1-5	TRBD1	CATSTGVANQPQHF	TGTGCCACCAGTACAGGGGTGGCCAATCAGCCCCAGCATTTT
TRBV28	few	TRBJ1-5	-	CASSLTGLNQPQHF	TGTGCCAGCAGTTTAACAGGGCTAAATCAGCCCCAGCATTTT
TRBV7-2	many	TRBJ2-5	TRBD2	CASSLGLAQETQYF	TGTGCCAGCAGCTTAGGACTAGCGCAAGAGACCCAGTACTTC
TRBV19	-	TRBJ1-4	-	CARDVATNEKLFF	TGTGCGAGGGACGTGGCAACTAATGAAAAACTGTTTTTT
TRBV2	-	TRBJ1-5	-	CASRGGQPQHF	TGTGCCAGCAGAGGAGGACAGCCCCAGCATTTT
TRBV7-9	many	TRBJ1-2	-	CASSLVEWTVGYTF	TGTGCCAGCAGCTTAGTTGAATGGACAGTTGGCTACACCTTC
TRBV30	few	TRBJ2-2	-	CAWWGPDHTGELFF	TGTGCCTGGTGGGGTCCGGATCACACCGGGGAGCTGTTTTTT
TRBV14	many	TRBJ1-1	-	CASSQAPSTEAFF	TGTGCCAGCAGCCAAGCACCGTCCACTGAAGCTTTCTTT
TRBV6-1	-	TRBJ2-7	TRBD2	CASSETSVTYEQYF	TGTGCCAGCAGTGAGACTAGCGTGACCTACGAGCAGTACTTC
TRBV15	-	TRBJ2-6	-	CATSEGGRGGANVLTF	TGTGCCACCAGCGAGGGAGGCAGGGGTGGGGCCAACGTCCTGACTTTC
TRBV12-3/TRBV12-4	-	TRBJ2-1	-	CASSFGGIEQFF	TGTGCCAGCAGTTTCGGCGGGATTGAGCAGTTCTTC
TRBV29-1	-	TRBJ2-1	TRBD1	CSVARGRLNNEQFF	TGCAGCGTTGCGAGGGGGCGCTTAAATAATGAGCAGTTCTTC
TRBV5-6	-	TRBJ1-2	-	CASSLGTSYSAGNTF	TGTGCCAGCAGCTTGGGGACATCCTACAGTGCTGGAAACACCTTC
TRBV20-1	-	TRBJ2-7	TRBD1	CSSTGTGAYEQYF	TGCAGCTCAACCGGGACAGGGGCCTACGAGCAGTACTTC
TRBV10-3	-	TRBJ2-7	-	CAISESSSTYEQYF	TGTGCCATCAGTGAGTCGTCTAGCACCTACGAGCAGTACTTC
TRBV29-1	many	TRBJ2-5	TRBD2	CSVDGSSGSVPQETQYF	TGCAGCGTTGATGGATCTAGCGGGAGTGTACCCCAAGAGACCCAGTACTTC
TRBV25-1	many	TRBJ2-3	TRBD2	CASSAGLAGIGDTQYF	TGTGCCAGCAGTGCGGGACTAGCGGGGATCGGAGATACGCAGTATTTT